This entry describes one TCR beta chain. The antigen remains undetermined. This CDR3 has 12 amino acids. CDR1 is MDHEN and CDR2 is SYDVKM in the germline V gene. Trimming took 7 bases from V and 5 from J, leaving 8 bases between them. One entry per CDR3 protein, called by TCRdb with MiXCR from the reads. The data hold roughly 500,000 distinct CDR3 sequences, with around 30% observed a single time. These data are taken from a study of T cell repertoires in cytomegalovirus infection. Study conclusions and caveats: Ex vivo, HLA-C-restricted CMV-specific TCR beta clonotypes prevailed over the rest of the response. Cumulated frequencies of public TCR beta families served to identify carriers of CMV plus the relevant HLA.

The rearrangement links TRBV28 to TRBJ2-2, with D unresolved. This clonotype was sampled from a human donor in good health (CMV status not recorded). Some clones in this sample may be carry-over from other donors' samples. The specimen comprised cultured PBMCs, sampled from culture after CMV antigen stimulation. CDR3 DNA sequence: TGTGCCAGCATCCACGGTACCGGGGAGCTGTTTTTT. It specifies CASIHGTGELFF.